This T cell receptor (beta chain) stems from a study of spatial heterogeneity in lung cancer. The CDR3 runs to 15 residues. The V gene's germline CDR1 is LNHDA and CDR2 SQIVND (reference sequence). V was cut by 4 bases and J by 6 bases, with 13 bases left in between. This clonotype was seen more than once but under ten times. TCRdb reprocessed the 5' RACE reads via MiXCR and lists one record per CDR3 protein. The table records some 32,000 distinct CDR3 sequences, under 11% of them present only once. The time point: blood at routine non-recurrence follow-up after resection. Whole RNA, isolated from tumor, nontumor lung or frozen PBMC, was sequenced without prior sorting.

The sequence derives from a female donor with early-stage non-small cell lung cancer. V usage is TRBV19 and J usage is TRBJ1-6; D perhaps matches TRBD1 (6 bases). The sample was PBMCs, taken at follow-up. The CDR3 loop is CASSRTEGTNSPLHF. CDR3 coding DNA: TGTGCCAGTAGTAGGACAGAGGGCACTAATTCACCCCTCCACTTT.